Sequencing of this T cell receptor (beta chain) was carried out in a study of T cells expressing NK-cell markers. TCRdb reanalyzed the 5' RACE reads and collapses them to one entry per CDR3 protein, without DNA. The sample table includes 350,000 to 450,000 distinct CDR3 sequences. The CDR3 has 14 residues. In germline, CDR1 is MDHEN, CDR2 SYDVKM. The clonotype comes from a man aged 18-75 years in good health. The sequenced sample consisted of blood T cells: a sorted CD56 or NKG2C T cell subset, CD4+ or CD8+ T cells, or bulk PBMC T cells (not recorded which). This rearrangement joins TRBV28 to TRBJ1-1; TCRdb lists TRBD1, though no DNA is available to test this call. CDR3 region: CASSRQGASTEAFF.